This TCR beta chain was observed in a study of monozygotic twins with inflammatory bowel disease. Overall study results and limits: Compared with healthy co-twins, IBD patients showed reduced TCRbeta repertoire diversity by inverse Simpson. With others, IBD patients shared fewer clonotypes than healthy twins did, especially with disease activity.

The CDR3 sequence is 14 residues long. Germline CDR1 reads SGHAT; CDR2 reads FQNNGV. As concerns this clonotype: Its antigen is as yet unknown.

The authors made each sample's cDNA in eight separate reactions. Reanalyzing the 5' RACE reads, TCRdb keeps one entry per CDR3 protein, without DNA. The listing contains about 380,000 distinct CDR3 sequences. Sequenced input: blood. This TCR was sampled from a human donor with ulcerative colitis or Crohn's disease, or a healthy co-twin of an affected twin (not recorded which). This chain connects TRBV11-2 to TRBJ2-4; TCRdb lists TRBD1, though no DNA is available to test this call. The CDR3 is CASSLGGVPNIQYF.